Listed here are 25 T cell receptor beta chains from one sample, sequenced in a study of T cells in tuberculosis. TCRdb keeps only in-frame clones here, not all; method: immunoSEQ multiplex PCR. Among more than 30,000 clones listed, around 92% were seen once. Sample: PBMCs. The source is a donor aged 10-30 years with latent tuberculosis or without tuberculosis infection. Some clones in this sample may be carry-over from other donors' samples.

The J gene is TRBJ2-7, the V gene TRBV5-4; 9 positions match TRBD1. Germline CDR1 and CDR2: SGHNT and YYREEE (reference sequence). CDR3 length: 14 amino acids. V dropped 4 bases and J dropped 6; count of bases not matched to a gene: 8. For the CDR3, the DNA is TGTGCCAGCAGCCCTGGGGGACAGGGTGGCGAGCAGTACTTC. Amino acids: CASSPGGQGGEQYF.

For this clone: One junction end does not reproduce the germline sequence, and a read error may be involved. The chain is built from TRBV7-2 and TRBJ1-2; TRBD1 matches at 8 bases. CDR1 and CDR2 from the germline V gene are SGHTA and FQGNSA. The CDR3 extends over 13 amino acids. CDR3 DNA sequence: TGTGCCAGCAGCCCGCGGGACAGGAGTACGAAATTATTC. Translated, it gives CASSPRDRSTKLF.

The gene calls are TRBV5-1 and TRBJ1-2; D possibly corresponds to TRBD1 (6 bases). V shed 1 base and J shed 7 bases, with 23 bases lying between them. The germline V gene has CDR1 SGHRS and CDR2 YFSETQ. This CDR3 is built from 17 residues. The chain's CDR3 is CASSLSLDGTLGGGYTF. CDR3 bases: TGCGCCAGCAGCTTGAGTCTGGACGGGACATTAGGGGGTGGCTACACCTTC.

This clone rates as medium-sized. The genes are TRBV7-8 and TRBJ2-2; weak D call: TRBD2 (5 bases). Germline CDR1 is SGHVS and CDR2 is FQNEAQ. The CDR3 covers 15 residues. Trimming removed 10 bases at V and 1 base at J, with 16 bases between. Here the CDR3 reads CATDTSGRNTGELFF. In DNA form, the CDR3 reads TGTGCCACTGACACCAGCGGAAGGAACACCGGGGAGCTGTTTTTT.

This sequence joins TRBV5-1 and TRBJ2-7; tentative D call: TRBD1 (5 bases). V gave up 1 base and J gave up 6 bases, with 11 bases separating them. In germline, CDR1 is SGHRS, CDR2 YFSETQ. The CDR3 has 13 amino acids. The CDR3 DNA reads TGCGCCAGCAGCTTGTGTAGGGGTTGCGAGCAGTACGTC. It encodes CASSLCRGCEQYV.

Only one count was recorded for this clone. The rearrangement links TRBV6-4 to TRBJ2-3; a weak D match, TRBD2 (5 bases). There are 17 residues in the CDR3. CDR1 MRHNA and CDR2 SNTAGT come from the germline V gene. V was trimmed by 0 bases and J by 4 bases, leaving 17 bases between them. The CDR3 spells CASSDSKAGGGADTQYF. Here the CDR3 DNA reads TGTGCCAGCAGTGACTCTAAGGCGGGCGGTGGGGCAGATACGCAGTATTTT.

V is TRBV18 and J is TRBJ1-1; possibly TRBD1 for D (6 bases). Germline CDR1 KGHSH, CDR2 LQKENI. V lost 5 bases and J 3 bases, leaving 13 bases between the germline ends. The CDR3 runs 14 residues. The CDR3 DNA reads TGTGCCAGCTCAGGACAGTCTAGGGACACTGAAGCTTTCTTT. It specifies CASSGQSRDTEAFF. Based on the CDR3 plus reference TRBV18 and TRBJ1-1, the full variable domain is NAGVMQNPRHLVRRRGQEARLRCSPMKGHSHVYWYRQLPEEGLKFMVYLQKENIIDESGMPKERFSAEFPKEGPSILRIQQVVRGDSAAYFCASSGQSRDTEAFFGQGTRLTVV.

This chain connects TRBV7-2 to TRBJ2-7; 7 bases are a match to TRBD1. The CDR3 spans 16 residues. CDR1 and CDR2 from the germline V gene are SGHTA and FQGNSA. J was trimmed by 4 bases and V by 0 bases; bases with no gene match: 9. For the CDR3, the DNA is TGTGCCAGCAGCTTAGCCCCTGGGGACAGACCTTACGAGCAGTACGTC. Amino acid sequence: CASSLAPGDRPYEQYV.

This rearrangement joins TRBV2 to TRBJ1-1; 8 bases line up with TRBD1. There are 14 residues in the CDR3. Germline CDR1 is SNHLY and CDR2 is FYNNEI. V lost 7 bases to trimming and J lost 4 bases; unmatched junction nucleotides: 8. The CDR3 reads CASTDRGHGTEAFF. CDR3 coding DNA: TGTGCCAGCACCGACAGGGGACATGGCACTGAAGCTTTCTTT.

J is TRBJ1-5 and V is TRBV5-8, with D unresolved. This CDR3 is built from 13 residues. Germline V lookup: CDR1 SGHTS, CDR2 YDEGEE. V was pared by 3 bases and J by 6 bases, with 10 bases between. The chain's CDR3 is CASSYSSGQPQHF. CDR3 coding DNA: TGTGCCAGCAGCTACAGCTCCGGTCAGCCCCAGCATTTT.

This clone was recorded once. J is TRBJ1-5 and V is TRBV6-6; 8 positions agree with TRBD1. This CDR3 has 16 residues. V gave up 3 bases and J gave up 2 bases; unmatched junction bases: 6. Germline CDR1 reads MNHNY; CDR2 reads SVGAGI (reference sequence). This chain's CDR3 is CASSYRTGLGNQPQHF. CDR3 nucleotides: TGTGCCAGCAGTTATAGGACAGGGCTAGGCAATCAGCCCCAGCATTTT.

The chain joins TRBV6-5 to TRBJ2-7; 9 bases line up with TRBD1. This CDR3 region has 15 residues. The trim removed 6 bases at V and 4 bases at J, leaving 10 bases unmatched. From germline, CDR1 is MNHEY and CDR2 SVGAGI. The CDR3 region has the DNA TGTGCCAGCAGCTCTCCGGGACAGGGAGTGTACGAGCAGTACGTC. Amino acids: CASSSPGQGVYEQYV.

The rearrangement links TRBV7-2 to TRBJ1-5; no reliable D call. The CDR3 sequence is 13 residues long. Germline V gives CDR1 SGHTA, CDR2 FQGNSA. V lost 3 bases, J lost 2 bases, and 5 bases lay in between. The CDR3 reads CASSFSGNQPQHF. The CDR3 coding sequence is TGTGCCAGCAGCTTTTCTGGCAATCAGCCCCAGCATTTT.

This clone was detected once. The CDR3 bases are TGTGCCAGCAGCTTAGCGTTGGCTAGCGGGGAACTCTACGAGCAGTACTTC. Protein sequence: CASSLALASGELYEQYF. The V and J genes are TRBV7-6 and TRBJ2-7, with 9 nucleotides matching TRBD2. The germline V gene has CDR1 SGHVS and CDR2 FNYEAQ. V shed 0 bases, J shed 3 bases, and the junction held 9 bases outside the gene matches. The CDR3 is made up of 17 amino acids.

The CDR3 DNA is TGCAGCGCCGTCCCTAGCTCCTACAATGAGCAGTTCTTC. Amino acids: CSAVPSSYNEQFF. The chain recombines TRBV29-1 with TRBJ2-1, with D uncertain. The germline CDR1 and CDR2 sequences are SQVTM and ANQGSEA. The V end lost 7 bases, the J end lost 0 bases, and 10 bases lay between the germline ends. The CDR3 contains 13 residues.

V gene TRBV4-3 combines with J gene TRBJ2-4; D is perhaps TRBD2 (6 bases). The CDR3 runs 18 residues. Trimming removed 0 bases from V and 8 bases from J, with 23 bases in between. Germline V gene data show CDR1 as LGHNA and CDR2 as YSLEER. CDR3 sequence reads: CASSQDGPVGTRGHIQYF. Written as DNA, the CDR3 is TGCGCCAGCAGCCAAGATGGGCCAGTAGGGACTCGAGGCCACATTCAGTACTTC.

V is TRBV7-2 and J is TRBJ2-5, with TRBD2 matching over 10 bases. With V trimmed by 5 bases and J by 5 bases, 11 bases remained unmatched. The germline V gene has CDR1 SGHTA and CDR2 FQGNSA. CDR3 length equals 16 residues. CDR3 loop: CASSLSGGPRGETQYF. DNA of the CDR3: TGTGCCAGCAGCCTTAGCGGGGGGCCCCGGGGGGAGACCCAGTACTTC.

DNA for the CDR3: TGCGCCAGCAGCTTGGTGTTTAGAGGGGGCGGCTATGGCTACACCTTC. This sequence encodes CASSLVFRGGGYGYTF. The chain recombines TRBV5-1 with TRBJ1-2; 7 bases match TRBD1. Per the germline V gene, CDR1 is SGHRS and CDR2 is YFSETQ. V was clipped by 0 bases and J by 4 bases; unmatched bases: 9. The CDR3 contains 16 residues.

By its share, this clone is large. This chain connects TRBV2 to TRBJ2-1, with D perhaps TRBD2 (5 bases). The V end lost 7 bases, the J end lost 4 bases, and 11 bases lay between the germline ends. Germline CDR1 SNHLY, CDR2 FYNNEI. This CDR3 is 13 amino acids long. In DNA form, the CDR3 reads TGTGCCAGCACCCTCGGGGTTTACAATGAGCAGTTCTTC. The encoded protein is CASTLGVYNEQFF.

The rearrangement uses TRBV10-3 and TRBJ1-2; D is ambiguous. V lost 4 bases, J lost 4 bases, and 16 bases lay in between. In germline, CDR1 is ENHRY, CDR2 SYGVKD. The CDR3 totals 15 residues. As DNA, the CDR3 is TGTGCCATCAGTGGATCCGGGCCAAGCGGCTATGGCTACACCTTC. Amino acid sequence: CAISGSGPSGYGYTF.

The CDR3 nucleotides are TGTGCCAGCAGCTTAGTGTGGACAGGGGGCCTCCACCCGACGGACTATGGCTACACCTTC. It is translated as CASSLVWTGGLHPTDYGYTF. The gene calls are TRBV7-8 and TRBJ1-2; TRBD1 aligns across 11 bases. With 1 base clipped from V and 3 bases from J, the junction kept 16 bases outside the gene matches. In germline, CDR1 is SGHVS, CDR2 FQNEAQ. CDR3 size: 20 residues.

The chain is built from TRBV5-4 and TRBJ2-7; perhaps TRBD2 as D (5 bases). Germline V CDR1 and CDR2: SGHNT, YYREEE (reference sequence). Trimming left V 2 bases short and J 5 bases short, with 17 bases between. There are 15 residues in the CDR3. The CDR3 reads CASSLGGSVGHEQYF. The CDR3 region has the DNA TGTGCCAGCAGCTTAGGAGGAAGTGTCGGCCACGAGCAGTACTTC.

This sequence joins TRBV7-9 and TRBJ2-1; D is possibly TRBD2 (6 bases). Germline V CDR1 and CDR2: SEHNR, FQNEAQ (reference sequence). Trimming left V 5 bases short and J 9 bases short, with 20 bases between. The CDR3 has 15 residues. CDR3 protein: CASSPPGLLLGEQFF. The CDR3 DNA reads TGTGCCAGCAGCCCGCCGGGACTCCTGTTAGGTGAGCAGTTCTTC.

For the CDR3, the DNA is TGTGCCAGCAGCCGACGCGGAGCAGTGAATGAAAAACTGTTTTTT. Protein product: CASSRRGAVNEKLFF. The chain is built from TRBV7-9 and TRBJ1-4; no reliable D call. CDR3 length equals 15 residues. Germline loops: CDR1 SEHNR, CDR2 FQNEAQ (reference sequence). The V end was cut by 5 bases, the J end by 5 bases, with 15 bases between.

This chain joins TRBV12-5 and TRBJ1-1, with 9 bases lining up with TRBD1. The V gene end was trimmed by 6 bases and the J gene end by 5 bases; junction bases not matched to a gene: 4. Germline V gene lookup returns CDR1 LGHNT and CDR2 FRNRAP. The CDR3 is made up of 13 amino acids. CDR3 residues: CASGSDRGTEAFF. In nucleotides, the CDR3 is TGTGCTAGTGGGAGTGACAGGGGGACTGAAGCTTTCTTT. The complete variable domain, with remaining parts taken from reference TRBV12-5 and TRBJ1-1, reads DARVTQTPRHKVTEMGQEVTMRCQPILGHNTVFWYRQTMMQGLELLAYFRNRAPLDDSGMPKDRFSAEMPDATLATLKIQPSEPRDSAVYFCASGSDRGTEAFFGQGTRLTVV.